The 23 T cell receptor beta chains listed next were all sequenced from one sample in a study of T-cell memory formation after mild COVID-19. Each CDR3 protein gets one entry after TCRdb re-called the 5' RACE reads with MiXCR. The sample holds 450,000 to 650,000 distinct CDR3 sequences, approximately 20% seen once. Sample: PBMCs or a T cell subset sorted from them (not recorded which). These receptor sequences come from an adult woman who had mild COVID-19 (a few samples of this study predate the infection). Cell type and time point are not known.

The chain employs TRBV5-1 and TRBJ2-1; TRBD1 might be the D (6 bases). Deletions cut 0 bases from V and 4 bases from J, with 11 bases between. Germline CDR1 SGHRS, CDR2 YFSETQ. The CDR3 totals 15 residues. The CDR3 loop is CASSLGTTGYNEQFF. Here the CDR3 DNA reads TGCGCCAGCAGCTTGGGCACTACAGGGTACAATGAGCAGTTCTTC.

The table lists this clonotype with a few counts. The CDR3 DNA sequence: TGTGCCAGCTTTAGCGGGACTAAATACGAGCAGTACTTC. Translation gives CASFSGTKYEQYF. The gene calls are TRBV6-5 and TRBJ2-7, with 8 bases that match TRBD2. CDR3 length: 13 amino acids. The germline V gene encodes CDR1 MNHEY and CDR2 SVGAGI. Trimming took 8 bases from V and 4 from J; bases not matched to a gene: 7.

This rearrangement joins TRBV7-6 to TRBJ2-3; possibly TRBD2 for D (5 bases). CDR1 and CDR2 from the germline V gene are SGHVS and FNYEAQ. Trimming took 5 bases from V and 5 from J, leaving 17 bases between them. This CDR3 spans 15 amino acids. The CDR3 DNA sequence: TGTGCCAGCAGCCTAAAGGAGGCCCCAAGAGATACGCAGTATTTT. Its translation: CASSLKEAPRDTQYF. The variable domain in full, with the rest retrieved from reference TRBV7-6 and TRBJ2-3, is GAGVSQSPRYKVTKRGQDVALRCDPISGHVSLYWYRQALGQGPEFLTYFNYEAQQDKSGLPNDRFSAERPEGSISTLTIQRTEQRDSAMYRCASSLKEAPRDTQYFGPGTRLTVL.

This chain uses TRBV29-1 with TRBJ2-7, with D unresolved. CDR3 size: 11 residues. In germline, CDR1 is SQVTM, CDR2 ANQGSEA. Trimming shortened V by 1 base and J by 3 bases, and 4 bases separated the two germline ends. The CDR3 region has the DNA TGCAGCGTTGAAGTGAGCTACGAGCAGTACTTC. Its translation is CSVEVSYEQYF.

The CDR3 nucleotides are TGTGCCAGCAGCGAATGGACTAGCGGGAGCTCCTACAATGAGCAGTTCTTC. The encoded protein is CASSEWTSGSSYNEQFF. The V gene is TRBV3-1, the J gene TRBJ2-1; 13 nucleotides align to TRBD2. V lost 5 bases and J lost 0; bases outside the gene matches: 4. The germline gives CDR1 LGHDT, CDR2 YNNKEL (reference sequence). The CDR3 is 17 amino acids.

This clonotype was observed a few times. This chain's CDR3 is CASSVEGRGKDIQYF. CDR3 DNA: TGTGCCAGCAGCGTAGAAGGGAGGGGGAAAGACATTCAGTACTTC. The V gene is TRBV9, the J gene TRBJ2-4; D is perhaps TRBD2 (7 bases). The germline V and J ends were trimmed by 0 bases and 8 bases, with 15 bases remaining between them. The CDR3 loop spans 15 amino acids. Germline CDR1 is SGDLS and CDR2 is YYNGEE.

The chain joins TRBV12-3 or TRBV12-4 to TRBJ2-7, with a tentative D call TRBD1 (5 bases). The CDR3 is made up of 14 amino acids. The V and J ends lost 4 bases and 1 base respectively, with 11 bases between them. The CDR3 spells CASSSYPGSYEQYF. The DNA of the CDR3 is TGTGCCAGCAGTTCGTATCCAGGGTCCTACGAGCAGTACTTC.

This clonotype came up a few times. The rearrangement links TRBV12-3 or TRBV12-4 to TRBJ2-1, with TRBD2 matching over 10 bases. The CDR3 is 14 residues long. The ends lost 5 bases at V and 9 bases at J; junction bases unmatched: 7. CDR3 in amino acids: CASSPSGRALEQFF. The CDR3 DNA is TGTGCCAGCAGTCCAAGCGGGAGGGCCCTTGAGCAGTTCTTC.

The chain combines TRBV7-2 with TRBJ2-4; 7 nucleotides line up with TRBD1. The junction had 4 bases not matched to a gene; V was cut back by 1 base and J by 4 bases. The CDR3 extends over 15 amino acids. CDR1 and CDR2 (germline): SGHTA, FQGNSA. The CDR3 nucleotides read TGTGCCAGCAGCTTAGGTGGGGACAGAAAAAACATTCAGTACTTC. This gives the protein CASSLGGDRKNIQYF.

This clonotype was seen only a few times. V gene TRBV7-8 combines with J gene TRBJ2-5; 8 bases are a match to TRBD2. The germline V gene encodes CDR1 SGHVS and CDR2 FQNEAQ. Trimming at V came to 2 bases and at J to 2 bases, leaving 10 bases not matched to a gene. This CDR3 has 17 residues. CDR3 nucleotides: TGTGCCAGCAGCTTACTCGGGACTAGTCGACTACAAGAGACCCAGTACTTC. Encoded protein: CASSLLGTSRLQETQYF. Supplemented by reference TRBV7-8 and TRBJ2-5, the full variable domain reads GAGVSQSPRYKVAKRGQDVALRCDPISGHVSLFWYQQALGQGPEFLTYFQNEAQLDKSGLPSDRFFAERPEGSVSTLKIQRTQQEDSAVYLCASSLLGTSRLQETQYFGPGTRLLVL.

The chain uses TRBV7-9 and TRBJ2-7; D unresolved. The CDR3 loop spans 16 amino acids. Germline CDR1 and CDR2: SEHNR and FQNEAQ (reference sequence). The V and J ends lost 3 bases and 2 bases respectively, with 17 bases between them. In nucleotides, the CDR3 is TGTGCCAGCAGCTTCGACGAAGCGAGGAACGCCTACGAGCAGTACTTC. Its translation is CASSFDEARNAYEQYF.

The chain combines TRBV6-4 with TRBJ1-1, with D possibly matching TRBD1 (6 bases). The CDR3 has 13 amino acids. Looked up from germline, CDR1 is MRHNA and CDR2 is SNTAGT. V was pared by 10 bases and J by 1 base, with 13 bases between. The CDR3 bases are TGTGCCATAGGACAGAACCAGAACACTGAAGCTTTCTTT. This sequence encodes CAIGQNQNTEAFF.

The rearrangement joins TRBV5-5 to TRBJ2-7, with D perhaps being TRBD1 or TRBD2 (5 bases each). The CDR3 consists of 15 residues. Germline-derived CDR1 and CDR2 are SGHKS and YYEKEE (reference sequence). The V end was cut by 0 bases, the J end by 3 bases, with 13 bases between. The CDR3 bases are TGTGCCAGCAGCTTGGTGGGACCTCTACACTACGAGCAGTACTTC. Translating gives CASSLVGPLHYEQYF.

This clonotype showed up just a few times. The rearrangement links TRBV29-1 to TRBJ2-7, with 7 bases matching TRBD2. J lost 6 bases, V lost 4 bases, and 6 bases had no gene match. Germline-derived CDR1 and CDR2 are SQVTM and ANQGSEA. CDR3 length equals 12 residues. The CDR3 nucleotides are TGCAGCGTTGTTTCCAGGGAGGGCGAGCAGTACTTC. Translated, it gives CSVVSREGEQYF.

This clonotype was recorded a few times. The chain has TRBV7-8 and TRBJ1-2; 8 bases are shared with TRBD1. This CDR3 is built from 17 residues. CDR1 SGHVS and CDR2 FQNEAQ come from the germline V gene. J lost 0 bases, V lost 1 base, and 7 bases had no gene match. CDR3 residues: CASSLERQGPPNYGYTF. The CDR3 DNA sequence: TGTGCCAGCAGCTTAGAGAGACAGGGGCCTCCTAACTATGGCTACACCTTC.

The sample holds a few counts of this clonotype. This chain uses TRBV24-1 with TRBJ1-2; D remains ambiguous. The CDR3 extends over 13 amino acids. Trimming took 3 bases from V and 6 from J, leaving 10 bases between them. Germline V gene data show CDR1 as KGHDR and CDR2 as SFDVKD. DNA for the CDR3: TGTGCCACCAGTGATACCCGGGAGGATGGCTACACCTTC. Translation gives CATSDTREDGYTF.

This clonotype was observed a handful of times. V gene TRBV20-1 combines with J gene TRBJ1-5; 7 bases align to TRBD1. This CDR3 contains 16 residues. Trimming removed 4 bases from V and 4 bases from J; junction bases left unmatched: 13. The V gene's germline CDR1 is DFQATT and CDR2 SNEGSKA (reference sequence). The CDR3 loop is CSAIHRTGQINQPQHF. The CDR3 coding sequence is TGCAGTGCTATCCATCGAACGGGACAGATTAATCAGCCCCAGCATTTT.

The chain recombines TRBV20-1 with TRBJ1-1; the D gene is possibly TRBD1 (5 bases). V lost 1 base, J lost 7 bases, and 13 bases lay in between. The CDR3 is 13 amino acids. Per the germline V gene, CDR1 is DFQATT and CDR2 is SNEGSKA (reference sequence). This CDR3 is CSARGRQLLEAFF. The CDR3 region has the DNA TGCAGTGCTAGAGGACGACAGCTGCTTGAAGCTTTCTTT.

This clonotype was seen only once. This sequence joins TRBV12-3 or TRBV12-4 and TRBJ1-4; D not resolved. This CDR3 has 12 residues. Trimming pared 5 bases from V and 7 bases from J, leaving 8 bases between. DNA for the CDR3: TGTGCCAGCAGTCTGCCTTTTGAAAAACTGTTTTTT. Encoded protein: CASSLPFEKLFF.

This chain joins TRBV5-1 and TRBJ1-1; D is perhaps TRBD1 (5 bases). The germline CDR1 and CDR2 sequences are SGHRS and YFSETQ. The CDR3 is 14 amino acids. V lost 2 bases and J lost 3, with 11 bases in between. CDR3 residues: CASSFSRGDTEAFF. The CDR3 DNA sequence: TGCGCCAGCAGCTTCAGTCGAGGGGACACTGAAGCTTTCTTT.

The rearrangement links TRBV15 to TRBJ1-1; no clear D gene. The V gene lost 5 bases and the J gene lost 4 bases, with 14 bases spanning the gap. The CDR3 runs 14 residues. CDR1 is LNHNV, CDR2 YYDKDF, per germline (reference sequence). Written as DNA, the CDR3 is TGTGCCACCAGCCTACGCCAGGATATCACTGAAGCTTTCTTT. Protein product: CATSLRQDITEAFF.

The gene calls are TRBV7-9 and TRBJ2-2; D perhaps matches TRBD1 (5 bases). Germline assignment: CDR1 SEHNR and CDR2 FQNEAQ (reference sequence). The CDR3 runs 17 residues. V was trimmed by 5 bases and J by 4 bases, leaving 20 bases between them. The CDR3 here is CASSEQVITRATGELFF. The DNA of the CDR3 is TGTGCCAGCAGCGAACAGGTCATCACTCGGGCCACCGGGGAGCTGTTTTTT.

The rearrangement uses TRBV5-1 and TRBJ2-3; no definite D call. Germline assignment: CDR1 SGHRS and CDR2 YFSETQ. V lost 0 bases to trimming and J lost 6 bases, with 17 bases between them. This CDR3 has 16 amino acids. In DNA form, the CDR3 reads TGCGCCAGCAGCTTGGCGGGTTTGGCAGTCGCGGATACGCAGTATTTT. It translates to CASSLAGLAVADTQYF.